Sequencing of this T cell receptor (beta chain) was carried out in a study of blood T cell repertoires in COVID-19. Repertoires were generated with immunoSEQ multiplex PCR, while TCRdb's copy carries only in-frame clones and drops some. Of 400,000 to 550,000 clones listed, 70% to 90% are singletons. Sample: PBMCs or T cells enriched from blood (not recorded which). The clonotype originates from a woman under 30 with acute COVID-19.

The CDR3 region has the DNA TGCGCCTCGGGGGGGGCCTCTGGGGCCAACGTCCTGACTTTC. It is translated as CASGGASGANVLTF. This sequence joins TRBV5-1 and TRBJ2-6; 8 bases are a match to TRBD2. The CDR3 covers 14 residues. CDR1 SGHRS and CDR2 YFSETQ come from the germline V gene. J was trimmed by 0 bases and V by 10 bases; bases with no gene match: 3.